A single TCR beta chain is shown here with its context. Method: immunoSEQ multiplex PCR; TCRdb's copy keeps in-frame clones and lacks some. The data show about 160,000 clones, 80% seen once. This entry belongs to a study of blood T cell repertoires in COVID-19. This CDR3 has 15 amino acids. Germline CDR1 is MNHEY and CDR2 is SVGAGI. The V segment lost 6 bases and the J segment 7 bases; nucleotides outside the gene matches: 9. Material: PBMCs or T cells enriched from blood (not recorded which). The sequence came from a woman aged 55-75 years who had recovered from COVID-19. The rearrangement links TRBV6-5 to TRBJ1-6, with TRBD1 matching 7 bases. In DNA form, the CDR3 reads TGTGCCAGCAGCACAGGGGCGGTGTACAATTCACCCCTCCACTTT. Translating gives CASSTGAVYNSPLHF.